These 23 T cell receptor beta chains were sequenced from one sample in a study of response to subunit inactivated influenza vaccine. One entry per CDR3 protein results from TCRdb running MiXCR on the RT-PCR reads. There are roughly 570,000 distinct CDR3 sequences in the sample; around 15% occur only once, and more than 9.5% lies in the top ten. The specimen was PBMCs from blood, collected 11 to 12 days after vaccination. All receptors come from a man aged 45-65 years who received an inactivated influenza vaccine.

This clonotype was observed a few times. The chain has TRBV7-8 and TRBJ1-5; no firm D call. Germline CDR1 SGHVS, CDR2 FQNEAQ. CDR3 length equals 13 residues. Trimming took 0 bases from V and 8 from J, leaving 8 bases between them. The CDR3: CASSLAGLKPQHF. The CDR3 region has the DNA TGTGCCAGCAGCTTAGCAGGACTGAAGCCCCAGCATTTT.

In this sample, this clonotype turned up a few times. V is TRBV2 and J is TRBJ1-2, with TRBD1 as a possible D gene (5 bases). CDR3 length equals 12 residues. CDR1 SNHLY and CDR2 FYNNEI come from the germline V gene. V was trimmed by 2 bases and J by 5 bases, leaving 6 bases between them. In nucleotides, the CDR3 is TGTGCCAGCAGTGAAAAGGGGTATGGCTACACCTTC. It translates to CASSEKGYGYTF.

This clonotype was found a few times. This sequence joins TRBV4-1 and TRBJ2-3; D gene unclear. The CDR3 length is 15 residues. The germline CDR1 and CDR2 sequences are MGHRA and YSYEKL. Deletions cut 1 base from V and 0 bases from J, with 8 bases between. CDR3 sequence: CASSQGALSTDTQYF. CDR3 DNA sequence: TGCGCCAGCAGCCAAGGAGCGCTCAGCACAGATACGCAGTATTTT.

This clonotype has just a few counts. This chain joins TRBV2 and TRBJ2-2; D may correspond to TRBD1 or TRBD2 (5 bases each). The CDR3 loop spans 15 amino acids. CDR1 SNHLY and CDR2 FYNNEI come from the germline V gene. The ends were cut back, 3 bases at V and 3 bases at J, with 11 bases in the middle. The CDR3 sequence is CASSDRARDTGELFF. CDR3 in DNA: TGTGCCAGCAGTGACAGGGCGAGGGACACCGGGGAGCTGTTTTTT.

V usage is TRBV7-9 and J usage is TRBJ2-3; 11 positions agree with TRBD2. The V segment lost 1 base and the J segment 5 bases; nucleotides outside the gene matches: 5. The CDR3 extends over 16 amino acids. CDR1 and CDR2 from the germline V gene are SEHNR and FQNEAQ (reference sequence). As DNA, the CDR3 is TGTGCCAGCAGCTTAGTCTCCCTAGCGGGAGGAGATACGCAGTATTTT. The encoded protein is CASSLVSLAGGDTQYF. Drawing the rest from reference TRBV7-9 and TRBJ2-3, the complete variable domain is DTGVSQNPRHKITKRGQNVTFRCDPISEHNRLYWYRQTLGQGPEFLTYFQNEAQLEKSRLLSDRFSAERPKGSFSTLEIQRTEQGDSAMYLCASSLVSLAGGDTQYFGPGTRLTVL.

The rearrangement links TRBV2 to TRBJ1-1; the D is unclear. V dropped 7 bases and J dropped 4 bases, with 19 bases sitting between them. The CDR3 sequence is 15 residues long. Per germline, CDR1 SNHLY and CDR2 FYNNEI. The CDR3 is CASKKEGIQSTEAFF. The CDR3 DNA reads TGTGCCAGCAAGAAGGAAGGGATACAGAGCACTGAAGCTTTCTTT.

This rearrangement joins TRBV28 to TRBJ2-2, with 9 nucleotides matching TRBD1. Unmatched junction bases numbered 9, after V lost 7 bases and J lost 6 bases. Germline V gives CDR1 MDHEN, CDR2 SYDVKM. The CDR3 length is 15 residues. This chain's CDR3 is CASNDRGALAGELFF. CDR3 nucleotides: TGTGCCAGCAACGACAGGGGGGCACTAGCCGGGGAGCTGTTTTTT. Drawing the rest from reference TRBV28 and TRBJ2-2, the complete variable domain is DVKVTQSSRYLVKRTGEKVFLECVQDMDHENMFWYRQDPGLGLRLIYFSYDVKMKEKGDIPEGYSVSREKKERFSLILESASTNQTSMYLCASNDRGALAGELFFGEGSRLTVL.

This clonotype was seen many times. This chain links TRBV13 with TRBJ2-4; TRBD1 matches at 7 bases. Germline V gives CDR1 PRHDT, CDR2 FYEKMQ (reference sequence). The CDR3 length is 12 residues. The junction had 7 bases not matched to a gene; V was cut back by 5 bases and J by 12 bases. For the CDR3, the DNA is TGTGCCAGCAGCGAGATGGGACAGTCTCAGTACTTC. It translates to CASSEMGQSQYF.

The rearrangement uses TRBV15 and TRBJ2-3, with 8 bases that match TRBD2. The germline V gene has CDR1 LNHNV and CDR2 YYDKDF (reference sequence). The CDR3 has 17 residues. The V and J ends lost 5 bases and 0 bases, in that order; junction bases with no gene match: 10. CDR3 in DNA: TGTGCCACCAGCCTCCGGGGGGGGGCGGGGAGCACAGATACGCAGTATTTT. Its translation: CATSLRGGAGSTDTQYF.

This clonotype was observed a few times. The chain joins TRBV20-1 to TRBJ2-3, with 7 bases lining up with TRBD2. This CDR3 contains 18 residues. Germline V CDR1 and CDR2: DFQATT, SNEGSKA (reference sequence). The trim removed 2 bases at V and 4 bases at J, leaving 18 bases unmatched. This chain's CDR3 is CSARLVAGAYLSPDTQYF. Here the CDR3 DNA reads TGCAGTGCTAGACTGGTGGCGGGAGCCTACCTAAGCCCAGATACGCAGTATTTT.

This clonotype was seen a few times. The chain joins TRBV15 to TRBJ1-1; no clear D gene. The CDR3 has 12 residues. Germline V gene data show CDR1 as LNHNV and CDR2 as YYDKDF (reference sequence). The V end was cut by 1 base, the J end by 2 bases, with 2 bases between. CDR3 DNA sequence: TGTGCCACCAGCAGAGTTAACACTGAAGCTTTCTTT. This sequence encodes CATSRVNTEAFF.

Ten or more counts support this clonotype. The V gene is TRBV12-3 or TRBV12-4, the J gene TRBJ1-3, with TRBD1 identical over 9 bases. The CDR3 consists of 16 residues. The ends lost 6 bases at V and 0 bases at J; junction bases unmatched: 6. The CDR3 spells CASRGGQGFSGNTIYF. The CDR3, as DNA: TGTGCCAGCAGGGGCGGACAGGGGTTCTCTGGAAACACCATATATTTT.

This rearrangement joins TRBV10-3 to TRBJ2-5; tentative D call: TRBD2 (6 bases). The CDR3 spans 14 residues. V gave up 2 bases and J gave up 5 bases, with 12 bases separating them. CDR1 is ENHRY and CDR2 is SYGVKD in the germline V gene. In DNA form, the CDR3 reads TGTGCCATCAGTGAGGGGGGGTCCCGGGAGACCCAGTACTTC. This translates into CAISEGGSRETQYF.

The gene calls are TRBV6-2 or TRBV6-3 and TRBJ2-5; tentative D call: TRBD2 (5 bases). Germline CDR1 MNHEY, CDR2 SVGEGT. With 2 bases removed from V and 7 bases from J, the gap between germline ends came to 14 bases. The CDR3 loop spans 14 amino acids. CDR3 DNA sequence: TGTGCCAGCAGTTACGGAGGACCGCCAGGGACCCAGTACTTC. Its translation: CASSYGGPPGTQYF.

This clonotype was counted many times. The chain couples TRBV29-1 to TRBJ2-1, with TRBD2 identical over 10 bases. V trimming: 7 bases; J trimming: 5 bases; junction bases outside the gene matches: 11. Germline CDR1 SQVTM, CDR2 ANQGSEA. The CDR3 is made up of 15 amino acids. In DNA form, the CDR3 reads TGCAGCGGTTGCCTAGCGGGAGCCCCGGACAATGAGCAGTTCTTC. Translated, it gives CSGCLAGAPDNEQFF.

The V gene is TRBV4-3, the J gene TRBJ2-5, with TRBD2 identical over 12 bases. The J segment lost 5 bases and the V segment lost 2 bases, leaving 6 bases of the junction unmatched. This CDR3 is built from 16 residues. Germline CDR1 LGHNA, CDR2 YSLEER. The CDR3 sequence is CASSQSRLAGEETQYF. Written as DNA, the CDR3 is TGCGCCAGCAGCCAATCCCGACTAGCGGGGGAGGAGACCCAGTACTTC.

This clonotype was counted only a few times. This chain uses TRBV20-1 with TRBJ1-6; perhaps TRBD1 as D (6 bases). The CDR3 covers 14 residues. Germline-derived CDR1 and CDR2 are DFQATT and SNEGSKA (reference sequence). V was clipped by 2 bases and J by 8 bases, with 13 bases between them. CDR3 protein: CSARRRGVDSPLHF. The CDR3 nucleotides read TGCAGTGCTAGACGCAGGGGCGTAGATTCACCCCTCCACTTT.

This clonotype was counted between two and nine times. J is TRBJ2-2 and V is TRBV12-3 or TRBV12-4; no clear D gene. V shed 2 bases and J shed 4 bases, with 5 bases lying between them. This CDR3 has 13 residues. The CDR3 coding sequence is TGTGCCAGCAGTTTACTATCCACCGGGGAGCTGTTTTTT. Translated, it gives CASSLLSTGELFF.

This clonotype was counted a few times. This chain joins TRBV7-2 and TRBJ2-7, with TRBD2 as a possible D gene (7 bases). The V end was cut by 5 bases, the J end by 5 bases, with 16 bases between. The CDR3 is 14 amino acids. The V gene's germline CDR1 is SGHTA and CDR2 FQGNSA. For the CDR3, the DNA is TGTGCCAGCAGCGTGGGAGGGGGGAGGAACGAGCAGTACTTC. This codes for CASSVGGGRNEQYF.

J is TRBJ2-1 and V is TRBV20-1; 12 positions agree with TRBD2. The CDR3 is 14 residues long. CDR1 DFQATT and CDR2 SNEGSKA come from the germline V gene (reference sequence). Trimming took 6 bases from V and 8 from J; bases not matched to a gene: 8. The DNA of the CDR3 is TGCAGTGCCCCGACTAGCGGGAGAGGCTATGAGCAGTTCTTC. Translation gives CSAPTSGRGYEQFF.

The rearrangement links TRBV3-1 to TRBJ2-1, with TRBD2 identical over 13 bases. Germline V gene lookup returns CDR1 LGHDT and CDR2 YNNKEL (reference sequence). V was pared by 6 bases and J by 4 bases, with 3 bases of the junction left unmatched. This CDR3 spans 15 amino acids. In DNA, the CDR3 is TGTGCCAGCAGTAAGACTAGCGGGGGGTACAATGAGCAGTTCTTC. It translates to CASSKTSGGYNEQFF.

The DNA of the CDR3 is TGCAGTGCCGACTTTTACAATGAGCAGTTCTTC. Its protein is CSADFYNEQFF. The V call is TRBV20-1, the J call TRBJ2-1, with no clear D. CDR3 length equals 11 residues. Germline-derived CDR1 and CDR2 are DFQATT and SNEGSKA (reference sequence). The ends were cut back, 6 bases at V and 4 bases at J, with 7 bases in the middle.

This chain connects TRBV20-1 to TRBJ1-5, with 9 bases identical to TRBD1. Germline trimming cut 6 bases from V and 1 base from J; bases unmatched to any gene: 7. Looked up from germline, CDR1 is DFQATT and CDR2 is SNEGSKA (reference sequence). This CDR3 region has 15 residues. CDR3 protein: CSAGTGSRSNQPQHF. Here the CDR3 DNA reads TGCAGTGCGGGGACAGGGTCAAGGAGCAATCAGCCCCAGCATTTT.